This T cell receptor (beta chain) is drawn from a study of T cell responses to AZD1222 COVID-19 vaccine. Study-level findings and limits: Following two doses of AZD1222, Spike-specific TCR breadth and depth rose. In a largely white British group with more females than males, clonal diversity was possibly underestimated. Targets within unmutated variant regions were reportedly found for nearly half of spike-specific TCRs. Only six people who got AZD1222 tested seropositive at baseline.

About this clone itself: Its antigen is currently unknown.

Clones were read by immunoSEQ multiplex PCR, and TCRdb kept only the in-frame ones, dropping some. Among fewer than 55,000 clones listed, under 85% were seen once. J lost 5 bases, V lost 4 bases, and 4 bases had no gene match. In germline, CDR1 is SGHDN, CDR2 FVKESK. The CDR3 sequence is 14 residues long. Specimen: peripheral blood, collected on day 0 of AZD1222 vaccination. The TCR comes from an adult in good health. This chain links TRBV14 with TRBJ1-4, with 7 bases matching TRBD1. CDR3: CASSPTTGNEKLFF. The CDR3 DNA reads as TGTGCCAGCAGCCCGACGACAGGGAATGAAAAACTGTTTTTT.